This T cell receptor beta chain was recorded in a study of T cells in Graves' hyperthyroidism and ophthalmopathy. RNA transcripts gave rise to amplified TCR beta CDR3 regions. First-round RT-PCR of the TCR CDR3 relied on the HTBI primer set. Each CDR3 protein gets one entry after TCRdb re-called the multiplex PCR reads with MiXCR. The repertoire holds fewer than 900,000 distinct CDR3 sequences, with roughly 17% as singletons. A few counts support this clonotype. Sequenced input: blood. The receptor was isolated from a man aged 18 to 29 with Graves' hyperthyroidism.

CDR3 region: CASTQTGIAAGEQYF. The CDR3 DNA reads as TGTGCCAGTACCCAAACCGGGATAGCGGCGGGGGAGCAGTACTTC. The gene calls are TRBV19 and TRBJ2-7, with D possibly being TRBD2 (6 bases). Germline V gives CDR1 LNHDA, CDR2 SQIVND (reference sequence). The CDR3 is 15 residues long. V dropped 7 bases and J dropped 7 bases, with 23 bases sitting between them.